The 26 T cell receptor beta chains below all came from one sample that was sequenced in a study of cytomegalovirus exposure and HLA in healthy donors. 60 Vbeta and 13 Jbeta primers were used in PCR. TCRdb's copy holds only in-frame clones and misses some; the assay was immunoSEQ multiplex PCR. The sample yields more than 45,000 clones, 72% seen once. Sequenced sample: PBMCs. Receptor source: a man aged 30-40 years in good health and CMV-seronegative.

This clone was recorded a few times. The V gene is TRBV29-1, the J gene TRBJ2-3; tentatively, D is TRBD1 (6 bases). V was cut by 6 bases and J by 0 bases, with 13 bases left in between. The CDR3 spans 14 residues. Germline CDR1 SQVTM, CDR2 ANQGSEA. This CDR3 reads CSVLGTPSTDTQYF. DNA for the CDR3: TGCAGCGTCCTCGGGACACCTAGCACAGATACGCAGTATTTT.

Only a few counts were recorded for this clone. The V gene is TRBV4-1, the J gene TRBJ2-7, with a possible D match to TRBD1 (6 bases). Trimming pared 1 base from V and 0 bases from J, leaving 13 bases between. Per the germline V gene, CDR1 is MGHRA and CDR2 is YSYEKL. The CDR3 loop spans 16 amino acids. The CDR3 sequence is CASSQAPGAHSYEQYF. As DNA, the CDR3 is TGCGCCAGCAGCCAAGCGCCAGGGGCGCACTCCTACGAGCAGTACTTC.

This clone was seen just once. CDR3 amino acids: CASSPDRGPGTNEKLFF. The CDR3 nucleotides are TGCGCCAGCAGCCCCGACAGGGGGCCAGGAACTAATGAAAAACTGTTTTTT. This chain links TRBV5-1 with TRBJ1-4, with TRBD1 identical over 10 bases. CDR1 and CDR2 (germline): SGHRS, YFSETQ. The CDR3 runs to 17 residues. The V segment lost 4 bases and the J segment 1 base; nucleotides outside the gene matches: 7.

This sequence joins TRBV5-6 and TRBJ1-2; TRBD1 aligns across 8 bases. J gave up 0 bases and V 4 bases, and 14 bases lay outside the gene matches. The CDR3 loop spans 18 amino acids. Per germline, CDR1 SGHDT and CDR2 YYEEEE. As DNA, the CDR3 is TGTGCCAGCAGCCTCGGGATTTGGACAGGGCCCACTAACTATGGCTACACCTTC. Translated: CASSLGIWTGPTNYGYTF.

The chain joins TRBV6-5 to TRBJ2-5; 8 positions match TRBD1. The germline V gene encodes CDR1 MNHEY and CDR2 SVGAGI. The CDR3 has 15 amino acids. V lost 0 bases and J lost 5; bases outside the gene matches: 5. CDR3: CASSYSQGARETQYF. The DNA of the CDR3 is TGTGCCAGCAGTTACTCGCAGGGGGCCCGGGAGACCCAGTACTTC.

The chain couples TRBV27 to TRBJ2-3, with 12 bases aligning to TRBD2. The V and J ends lost 5 bases and 5 bases, in that order; junction bases with no gene match: 8. The CDR3 spans 16 residues. Germline CDR1 is MNHEY and CDR2 is SMNVEV (reference sequence). CDR3 nucleotides: TGTGCCAGCAGTCTACTACTAGCGGGAGGAGTAGATACGCAGTATTTT. Amino acids: CASSLLLAGGVDTQYF.

The chain uses TRBV6-5 and TRBJ2-3; D is perhaps TRBD2 (5 bases). The CDR3 is 13 amino acids. CDR1 and CDR2 from the germline V gene are MNHEY and SVGAGI. The germline V and J ends were trimmed by 4 bases and 5 bases, with 10 bases remaining between them. The CDR3 here is CASSSKLGDTQYF. CDR3 sequence (DNA): TGTGCCAGCAGTTCGAAACTAGGAGATACGCAGTATTTT.

V is TRBV7-6 and J is TRBJ2-1, with 7 bases lining up with TRBD2. Trimming took 1 base from V and 9 from J; bases not matched to a gene: 12. The CDR3 has 16 amino acids. The V gene's germline CDR1 is SGHVS and CDR2 FNYEAQ. The CDR3: CASSLGGGGSPAEQFF. CDR3 DNA sequence: TGTGCCAGCAGCTTAGGAGGTGGCGGGAGTCCCGCTGAGCAGTTCTTC.

This chain uses TRBV5-1 with TRBJ2-3, with TRBD1 identical over 9 bases. With 0 bases clipped from V and 3 bases from J, the junction kept 5 bases outside the gene matches. The CDR3 totals 16 residues. Looked up from germline, CDR1 is SGHRS and CDR2 is YFSETQ. The CDR3: CASSLGQGGWTDTQYF. CDR3 DNA sequence: TGCGCCAGCAGCTTGGGACAGGGGGGATGGACAGATACGCAGTATTTT.

The CDR3 region is CASSLQSLSYEQYF. In nucleotides, the CDR3 is TGCGCCAGCAGCTTGCAGTCCCTCTCCTACGAGCAGTACTTC. V usage is TRBV5-1 and J usage is TRBJ2-7; D uncertain. The V gene's germline CDR1 is SGHRS and CDR2 YFSETQ. CDR3 length: 14 residues. Deletions cut 1 base from V and 0 bases from J, with 8 bases between.

The chain carries TRBV11-2 and TRBJ2-7, with 10 bases aligning to TRBD1. There are 15 residues in the CDR3. Germline V lookup: CDR1 SGHAT, CDR2 FQNNGV. The trim removed 5 bases at V and 4 bases at J, leaving 8 bases unmatched. CDR3 bases: TGTGCCAGCAGCCTAACCGGGACAGGGGTTTACGAGCAGTACTTC. Protein sequence: CASSLTGTGVYEQYF.

V gene TRBV10-3 combines with J gene TRBJ2-2; D gene unclear. The length of the CDR3 is 15 residues. The germline CDR1 and CDR2 sequences are ENHRY and SYGVKD. The V gene lost 2 bases and the J gene lost 1 base, with 8 bases spanning the gap. The CDR3 nucleotides are TGTGCCATCAGTGAGATCGACAAGAACACCGGGGAGCTGTTTTTT. Translation gives CAISEIDKNTGELFF.

Only a few counts were recorded for this clone. The chain couples TRBV6-5 to TRBJ1-2; 11 bases are a match to TRBD1. The V gene end was trimmed by 2 bases and the J gene end by 6 bases; junction bases not matched to a gene: 8. This CDR3 has 16 residues. Germline lookup yields CDR1 MNHEY and CDR2 SVGAGI. The CDR3 coding sequence is TGTGCCAGCAGTTACGTTCGGACAGGGGGCAACCATGGCTACACCTTC. Residues: CASSYVRTGGNHGYTF.

The chain couples TRBV10-3 to TRBJ2-1; 16 bases fit TRBD2. There are 17 residues in the CDR3. The V and J ends lost 6 bases and 6 bases, in that order; junction bases with no gene match: 8. In germline, CDR1 is ENHRY, CDR2 SYGVKD. This chain's CDR3 is CAIRLGLAGGERNEQFF. As DNA, the CDR3 is TGTGCCATCAGACTGGGACTAGCGGGAGGGGAGCGCAATGAGCAGTTCTTC.

Remarks on this clone: Because the CDR3 is missing its conserved closing phenylalanine or tryptophan, this is likely a read error. V is TRBV30 and J is TRBJ2-2; D is ambiguous. The V gene's germline CDR1 is GTSNPN and CDR2 SVGIG (reference sequence). CDR3 length equals 14 residues. Trimming cost V 1 base and J 5 bases, with 11 bases left between them. CDR3 DNA: TGTGCCTGGAGTGCAAGGGAAGTAACCGGGGAGCTGTTTGTT. Translating gives CAWSAREVTGELFV.

This clone was seen only a few times. This rearrangement joins TRBV18 to TRBJ1-5; D not resolved. From germline, CDR1 is KGHSH and CDR2 LQKENI. This CDR3 spans 16 amino acids. Trimming left V 2 bases short and J 1 base short, with 12 bases between. The CDR3 is CASSPVRVTSNQPQHF. CDR3 sequence (DNA): TGTGCCAGCTCACCAGTCCGGGTCACGAGCAATCAGCCCCAGCATTTT. The variable domain in full, with the rest retrieved from reference TRBV18 and TRBJ1-5, is NAGVMQNPRHLVRRRGQEARLRCSPMKGHSHVYWYRQLPEEGLKFMVYLQKENIIDESGMPKERFSAEFPKEGPSILRIQQVVRGDSAAYFCASSPVRVTSNQPQHFGDGTRLSIL.

The genes are TRBV2 and TRBJ1-1, with D perhaps matching TRBD1 (5 bases). V shed 7 bases and J shed 10 bases, with 10 bases lying between them. The CDR3 covers 10 residues. Germline V gives CDR1 SNHLY, CDR2 FYNNEI. As DNA, the CDR3 is TGTGCCAGCATCAGGGTCGGAGCTTTCTTT. Its protein product is CASIRVGAFF.

The V and J genes are TRBV7-9 and TRBJ2-3; no clear D. The V end lost 6 bases, the J end lost 10 bases, and 14 bases lay between the germline ends. Germline V gives CDR1 SEHNR, CDR2 FQNEAQ (reference sequence). The CDR3 sequence is 12 residues long. The DNA of the CDR3 is TGTGCCAGCAGTCCCCCCCTTAATGCGCAGTATTTT. Residues: CASSPPLNAQYF.

The genes are TRBV10-2 and TRBJ1-2, with TRBD1 as a possible D gene (5 bases). Trimming cost V 0 bases and J 5 bases, with 10 bases left between them. The CDR3 has 14 residues. Germline lookup yields CDR1 WSHSY and CDR2 SAAADI. CDR3 loop: CASSESAGGYGYTF. DNA of the CDR3: TGCGCCAGCAGTGAGTCGGCGGGGGGATATGGCTACACCTTC.

The rearrangement uses TRBV12-5 and TRBJ2-3; D unclear. The CDR3 loop spans 11 amino acids. Germline CDR1 reads LGHNT; CDR2 reads FRNRAP. Trimming left V 6 bases short and J 8 bases short, with 9 bases between. In DNA form, the CDR3 reads TGTGCTAGTGGCCTACAGTTTACGCAGTATTTT. Translated, it gives CASGLQFTQYF. The full variable domain, completed using reference TRBV12-5 and TRBJ2-3, is DARVTQTPRHKVTEMGQEVTMRCQPILGHNTVFWYRQTMMQGLELLAYFRNRAPLDDSGMPKDRFSAEMPDATLATLKIQPSEPRDSAVYFCASGLQFTQYFGPGTRLTVL.

This clone showed up just a few times. The V call is TRBV5-1, the J call TRBJ2-4, with D possibly matching TRBD1 (5 bases). The V and J ends lost 0 bases and 3 bases respectively, with 13 bases between them. CDR3 length: 16 residues. Germline V lookup: CDR1 SGHRS, CDR2 YFSETQ. The CDR3 sequence is CASSLGTPLGKNIQYF. The CDR3 DNA sequence: TGCGCCAGCAGCTTGGGGACACCGCTCGGCAAAAACATTCAGTACTTC. Complete variable domain (other parts from reference TRBV5-1 and TRBJ2-4): KAGVTQTPRYLIKTRGQQVTLSCSPISGHRSVSWYQQTPGQGLQFLFEYFSETQRNKGNFPGRFSGRQFSNSRSEMNVSTLELGDSALYLCASSLGTPLGKNIQYFGAGTRLSVL.

This clone has only one observation. The genes are TRBV2 and TRBJ2-1; 9 positions agree with TRBD2. The V gene's germline CDR1 is SNHLY and CDR2 FYNNEI. After removal of 5 bases from V and 8 bases from J, the junction contained 16 bases not matched to a gene. CDR3 length: 17 amino acids. The CDR3 loop reads CASSPFLGVAGEDEQFF. The DNA of the CDR3 is TGTGCCAGCAGTCCCTTCCTCGGGGTAGCGGGAGAGGATGAGCAGTTCTTC.

The gene calls are TRBV30 and TRBJ2-1, with D maybe TRBD1 (5 bases). Trimming left V 0 bases short and J 3 bases short, with 15 bases between. Germline CDR1 GTSNPN, CDR2 SVGIG (reference sequence). This CDR3 has 16 residues. CDR3 nucleotide sequence: TGTGCCTGGAGTGTACCTCGGACACCCGGCTACAATGAGCAGTTCTTC. Its translation: CAWSVPRTPGYNEQFF.

This clone was observed a few times. V and J are TRBV30 and TRBJ1-5; a weak D match, TRBD1 (5 bases). Trimming left V 0 bases short and J 0 bases short, with 9 bases between. Germline V CDR1 and CDR2: GTSNPN, SVGIG (reference sequence). The CDR3 is made up of 15 amino acids. The CDR3 region has the DNA TGTGCCTGGAGTGTGGGGGGGAATAGCAATCAGCCCCAGCATTTT. Translated, it gives CAWSVGGNSNQPQHF.

The table lists this clone with a count of one. The rearrangement uses TRBV5-4 and TRBJ2-1, with 9 bases lining up with TRBD2. CDR3 length: 15 amino acids. Trimming at V came to 4 bases and at J to 5 bases, leaving 7 bases not matched to a gene. Germline values: CDR1 SGHNT, CDR2 YYREEE (reference sequence). CDR3 nucleotide sequence: TGTGCCAGCAGCCGGGGACTAGCAGTCGACAATGAGCAGTTCTTC. Amino acid sequence: CASSRGLAVDNEQFF.

The genes are TRBV29-1 and TRBJ2-7, with D possibly TRBD1 on 6 matching bases. Looked up from germline, CDR1 is SQVTM and CDR2 is ANQGSEA. The CDR3 is 15 residues long. Trimming took off 0 bases at V and 2 bases at J, with 14 bases between the two ends. The CDR3 region has the DNA TGCAGCGTTGAAGACACCCCAGGGGACCCCTACGAGCAGTACTTC. Amino acid sequence: CSVEDTPGDPYEQYF.